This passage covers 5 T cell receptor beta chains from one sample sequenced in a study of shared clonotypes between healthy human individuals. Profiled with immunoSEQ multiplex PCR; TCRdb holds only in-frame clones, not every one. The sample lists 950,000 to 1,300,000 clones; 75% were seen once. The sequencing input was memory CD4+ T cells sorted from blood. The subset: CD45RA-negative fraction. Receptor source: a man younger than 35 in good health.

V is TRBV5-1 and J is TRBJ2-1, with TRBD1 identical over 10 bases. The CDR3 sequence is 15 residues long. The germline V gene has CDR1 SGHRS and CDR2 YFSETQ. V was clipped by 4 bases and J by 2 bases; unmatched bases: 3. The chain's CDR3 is CASSRTGGTYNEQFF. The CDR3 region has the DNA TGCGCCAGCAGCCGGACAGGGGGGACCTACAATGAGCAGTTCTTC. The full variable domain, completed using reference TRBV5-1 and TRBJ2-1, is KAGVTQTPRYLIKTRGQQVTLSCSPISGHRSVSWYQQTPGQGLQFLFEYFSETQRNKGNFPGRFSGRQFSNSRSEMNVSTLELGDSALYLCASSRTGGTYNEQFFGPGTRLTVL.

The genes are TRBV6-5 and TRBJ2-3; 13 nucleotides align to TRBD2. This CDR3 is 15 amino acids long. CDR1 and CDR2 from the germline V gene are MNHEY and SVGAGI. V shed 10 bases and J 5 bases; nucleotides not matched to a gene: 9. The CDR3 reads CANARGTSGVDTQYF. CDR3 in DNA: TGTGCCAACGCTAGGGGGACTAGCGGGGTAGATACGCAGTATTTT.

The CDR3 nucleotides read TGCAGCGTGGGGGGACTAGCGGGAGAAACTTACGAGCAGTACTTC. Amino acid sequence: CSVGGLAGETYEQYF. The chain combines TRBV29-1 with TRBJ2-5; TRBD2 matches 14 bases. With the DNA end fitting TRBJ2-7 better, the J assignment may be wrong. Germline CDR1 and CDR2: SQVTM and ANQGSEA. This CDR3 region has 15 residues.

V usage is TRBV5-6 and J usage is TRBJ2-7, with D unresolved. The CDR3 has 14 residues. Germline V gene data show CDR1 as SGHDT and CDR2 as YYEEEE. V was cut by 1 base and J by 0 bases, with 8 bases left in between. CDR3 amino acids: CASSLRRASYEQYF. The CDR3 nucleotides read TGTGCCAGCAGCTTGAGGAGAGCCTCCTACGAGCAGTACTTC.

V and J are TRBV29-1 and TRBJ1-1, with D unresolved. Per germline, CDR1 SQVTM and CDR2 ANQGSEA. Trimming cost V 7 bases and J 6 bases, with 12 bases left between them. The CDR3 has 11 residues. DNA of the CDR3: TGCAGCGCTGGTAAACGTCCTGAAGCTTTCTTT. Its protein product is CSAGKRPEAFF.